This T cell receptor (beta chain) appears in the sequencing data of a study of T cells in tuberculosis. V lost 4 bases and J lost 6; bases outside the gene matches: 3. The CDR3 spans 14 residues. Germline V gene data show CDR1 as SEHNR and CDR2 as FQNEAQ (reference sequence). Profiled with immunoSEQ multiplex PCR; TCRdb holds only in-frame clones, not every one. The profile covers 30,000 to 35,000 clones, with approximately 89% appearing a single time and about 2.2% taken by the ten largest. V usage is TRBV7-9 and J usage is TRBJ2-3, with 11 bases fitting TRBD2. Input material: PBMCs. This clonotype originated in a donor aged 10 to 29 with latent tuberculosis or without tuberculosis infection. DNA of the CDR3: TGTGCCAGCAGCTCACTAGCGGGGGTCGATACGCAGTATTTT. Translated, it gives CASSSLAGVDTQYF.